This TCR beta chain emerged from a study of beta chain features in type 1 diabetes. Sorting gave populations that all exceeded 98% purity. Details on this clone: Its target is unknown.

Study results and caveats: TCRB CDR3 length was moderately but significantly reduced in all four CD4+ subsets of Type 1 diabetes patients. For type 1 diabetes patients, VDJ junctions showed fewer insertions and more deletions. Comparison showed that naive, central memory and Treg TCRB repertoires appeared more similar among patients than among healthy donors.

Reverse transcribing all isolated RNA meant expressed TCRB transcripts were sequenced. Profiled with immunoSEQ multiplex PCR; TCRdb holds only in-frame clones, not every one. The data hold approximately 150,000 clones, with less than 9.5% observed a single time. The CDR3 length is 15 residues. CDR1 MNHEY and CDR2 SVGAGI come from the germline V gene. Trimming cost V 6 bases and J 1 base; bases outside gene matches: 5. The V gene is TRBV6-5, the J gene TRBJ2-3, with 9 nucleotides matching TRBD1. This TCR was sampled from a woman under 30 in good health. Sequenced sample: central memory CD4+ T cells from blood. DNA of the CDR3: TGTGCCAGCAGCCTACAGGGGGCCGGCACAGATACGCAGTATTTT. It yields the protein CASSLQGAGTDTQYF.